This T cell receptor delta chain was captured by sequencing in a study of gamma-delta chains in newborns, infants, children. The wider study: Polyclonal expansion of innate γδ T cells after birth follows microbial exposure.

CDR1 and CDR2 (germline): GEAIGNYY, EKD. The CDR3 length is 16 residues. TCRdb re-called clones from the reads using CATT. Of thousands of delta-chain clones detected, 0.25% to 0.3% appear once; the ten largest clones hold less than 15%. The table lists this clone with a few counts. It differs at one base from a far larger clone, so likely a read error. Distinct nucleotide sequences in the sample also encode this CDR3. Sequenced input: blood. The chain joins TRDV2 to TRDJ3, with D possibly matching TRDD3 (6 bases). The TCR comes from a child who was a newborn, infant or young child, either healthy, febrile or measles-vaccinated (not recorded which). The CDR3 region is CACDTGGSWDTRQMFF. The CDR3 DNA reads TGTGCCTGTGACACTGGGGGCTCCTGGGACACCCGGCAGATGTTTTTC.